This T cell receptor (beta chain) was captured by sequencing in a study of shared clonotypes between healthy human individuals. Across the whole study: Per donor, CD8 memory used one plate, CD8 naive used two, CD4 memory used three and CD4 naive used three. Regarding the study as a whole: Few donors limited the genetic and exposure-history diversity represented.

TCRdb keeps only in-frame clones here, not all; method: immunoSEQ multiplex PCR. The table includes roughly 2,300,000 clones, around 92% detected once. Per germline, CDR1 SEHNR and CDR2 FQNEAQ (reference sequence). The CDR3 consists of 15 residues. Trimming shortened V by 4 bases and J by 1 base, and 11 bases separated the two germline ends. This clone was seen more than once but under ten times. Its matching antigen is unknown. The sample contains more than one DNA sequence encoding this CDR3. The sequenced sample consisted of naive CD4+ T cells from PBMCs. Subset reported: CD45RA+ positively selected. The rearrangement links TRBV7-9 to TRBJ1-5, with D possibly matching TRBD1 (6 bases). The clonotype was recovered from a man aged 18 to 29 in good health. Some clones in this sample may be carry-over from other donors' samples. CDR3 sequence (DNA): TGTGCCAGCAGCTCGGGAACAGGGAGCAATCAGCCCCAGCATTTT. Protein sequence: CASSSGTGSNQPQHF. Complete variable domain (other parts from reference TRBV7-9 and TRBJ1-5): DTGVSQNPRHKITKRGQNVTFRCDPISEHNRLYWYRQTLGQGPEFLTYFQNEAQLEKSRLLSDRFSAERPKGSFSTLEIQRTEQGDSAMYLCASSSGTGSNQPQHFGDGTRLSIL.